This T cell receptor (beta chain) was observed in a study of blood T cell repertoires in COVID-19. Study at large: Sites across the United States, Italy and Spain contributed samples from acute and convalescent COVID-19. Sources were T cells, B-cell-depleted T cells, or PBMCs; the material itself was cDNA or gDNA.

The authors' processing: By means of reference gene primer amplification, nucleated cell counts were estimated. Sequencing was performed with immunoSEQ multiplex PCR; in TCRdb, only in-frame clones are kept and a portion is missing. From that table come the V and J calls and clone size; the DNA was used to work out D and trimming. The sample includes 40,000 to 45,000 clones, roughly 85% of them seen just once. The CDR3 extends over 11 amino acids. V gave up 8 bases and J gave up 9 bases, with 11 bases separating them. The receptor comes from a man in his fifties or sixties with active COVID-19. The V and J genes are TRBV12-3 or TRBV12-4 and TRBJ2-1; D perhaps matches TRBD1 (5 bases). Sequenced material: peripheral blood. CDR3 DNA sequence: TGTGCCAGCTCCTGGGGCGGTGAGCAGTTCTTC. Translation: CASSWGGEQFF.